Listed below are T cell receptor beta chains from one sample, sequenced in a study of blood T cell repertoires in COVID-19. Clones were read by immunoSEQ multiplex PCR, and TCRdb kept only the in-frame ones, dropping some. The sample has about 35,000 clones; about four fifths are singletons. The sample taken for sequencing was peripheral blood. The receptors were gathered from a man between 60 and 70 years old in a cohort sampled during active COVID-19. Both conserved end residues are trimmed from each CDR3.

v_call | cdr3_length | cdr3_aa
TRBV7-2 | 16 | ASSLKALHGWPNEKLF
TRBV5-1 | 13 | ASSLTGLPSYEQY
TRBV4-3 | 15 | ASSQDTGRGGGNEQF
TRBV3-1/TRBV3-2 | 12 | ASSQAGGRTEAF
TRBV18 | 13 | ASSPSGTVPYEQY
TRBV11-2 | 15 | ASSPLTSSRSYNEQF
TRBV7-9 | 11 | ASESRGSYEQY
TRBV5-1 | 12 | ASSGRGTNTEAF
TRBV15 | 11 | ATSRDPDYEQY
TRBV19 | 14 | ASKGQGQVAGQPQH
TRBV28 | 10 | ASSSFLETQY
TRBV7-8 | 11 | ASSLGGGEKLF
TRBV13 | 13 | ASSPRLATTYEQY
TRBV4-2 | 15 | ASSQDPAGGPPETQY
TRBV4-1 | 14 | ASSQSQGSTGNTIY
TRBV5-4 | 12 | ASSPRQGVYEQY
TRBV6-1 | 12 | ASSEDRYGSPLH
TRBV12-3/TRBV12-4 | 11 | ASSLTEVYGYT
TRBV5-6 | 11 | ASSTRTGSEQY
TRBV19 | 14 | ASSISREITGNTIY
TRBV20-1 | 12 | SASRGGAQETQY
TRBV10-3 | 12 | ASTGSGPGDTQY
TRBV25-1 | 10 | ASSEGRTEAF
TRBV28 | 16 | ASSSRGGSVIRNQPQH
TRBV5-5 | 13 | ASSPGEGRQETQY
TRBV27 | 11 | ASSFRRSYGYT
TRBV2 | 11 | ASSEAGWNGYT
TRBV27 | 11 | ASMGGPSYEQY
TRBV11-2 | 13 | ASSAGRPGQTEAF
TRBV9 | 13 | ASSVGRGSGNTIY
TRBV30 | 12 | AWSVGQTTGELF
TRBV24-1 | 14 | ATSDPNRENTGELF
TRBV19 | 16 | ASSINAGLAGSTDTQY
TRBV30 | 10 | ASPSGANVLT
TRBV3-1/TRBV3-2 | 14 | ASSQDLVAGVYEQY
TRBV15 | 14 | ATSREHRASGGELF
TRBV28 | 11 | ASTTSGLYEQY
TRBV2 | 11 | ASSPDSNQPQH